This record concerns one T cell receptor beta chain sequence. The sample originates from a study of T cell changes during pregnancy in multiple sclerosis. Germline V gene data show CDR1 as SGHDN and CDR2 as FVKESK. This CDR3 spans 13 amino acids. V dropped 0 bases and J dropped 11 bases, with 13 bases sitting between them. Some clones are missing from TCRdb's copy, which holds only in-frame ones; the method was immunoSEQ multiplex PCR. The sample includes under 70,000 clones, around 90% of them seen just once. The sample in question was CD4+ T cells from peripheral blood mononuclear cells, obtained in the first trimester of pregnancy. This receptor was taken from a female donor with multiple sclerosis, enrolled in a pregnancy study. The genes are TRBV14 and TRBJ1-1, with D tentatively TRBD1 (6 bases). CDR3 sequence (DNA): TGTGCCAGCAGCCAAGAGTTAGCAGGGGTTGCTTTCTTT. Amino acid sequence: CASSQELAGVAFF.